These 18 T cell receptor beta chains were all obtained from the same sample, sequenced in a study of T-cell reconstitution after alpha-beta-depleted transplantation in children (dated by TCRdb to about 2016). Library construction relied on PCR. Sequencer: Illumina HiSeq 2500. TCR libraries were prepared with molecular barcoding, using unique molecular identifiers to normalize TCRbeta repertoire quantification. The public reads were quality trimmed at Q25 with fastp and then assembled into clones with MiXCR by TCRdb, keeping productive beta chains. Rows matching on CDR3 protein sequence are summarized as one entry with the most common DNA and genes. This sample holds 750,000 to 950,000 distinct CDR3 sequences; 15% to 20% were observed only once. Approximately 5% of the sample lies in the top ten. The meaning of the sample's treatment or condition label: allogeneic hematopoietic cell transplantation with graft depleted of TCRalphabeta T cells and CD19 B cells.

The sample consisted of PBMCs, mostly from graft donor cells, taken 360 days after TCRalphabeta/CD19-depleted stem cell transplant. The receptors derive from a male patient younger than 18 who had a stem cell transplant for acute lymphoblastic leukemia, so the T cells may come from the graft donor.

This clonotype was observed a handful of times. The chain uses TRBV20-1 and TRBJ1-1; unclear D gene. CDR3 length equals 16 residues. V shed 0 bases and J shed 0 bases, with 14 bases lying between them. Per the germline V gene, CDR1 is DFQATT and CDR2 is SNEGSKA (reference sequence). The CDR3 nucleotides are TGCAGTGCTAGAGATTTATTTAAGACATTGAACACTGAAGCTTTCTTT. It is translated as CSARDLFKTLNTEAFF.

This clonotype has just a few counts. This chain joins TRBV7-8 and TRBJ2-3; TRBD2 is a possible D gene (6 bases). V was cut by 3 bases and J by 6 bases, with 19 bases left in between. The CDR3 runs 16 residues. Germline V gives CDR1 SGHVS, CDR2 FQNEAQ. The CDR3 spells CASSLEPGLEGDTQYF. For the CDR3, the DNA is TGTGCCAGCAGCTTGGAACCGGGACTCGAAGGGGATACGCAGTATTTT.

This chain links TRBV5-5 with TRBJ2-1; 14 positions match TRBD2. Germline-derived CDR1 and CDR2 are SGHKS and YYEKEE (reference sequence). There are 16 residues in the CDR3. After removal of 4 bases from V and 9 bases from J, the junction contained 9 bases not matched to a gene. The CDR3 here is CASSPPGLAGDGEQFF. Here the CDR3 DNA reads TGTGCCAGCAGCCCGCCGGGACTAGCGGGAGACGGTGAGCAGTTCTTC.

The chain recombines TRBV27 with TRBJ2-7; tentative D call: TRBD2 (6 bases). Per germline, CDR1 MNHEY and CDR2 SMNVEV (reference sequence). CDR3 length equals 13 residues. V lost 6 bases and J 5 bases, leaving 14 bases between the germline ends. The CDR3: CASRRTRRDEQYF. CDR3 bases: TGTGCCAGCAGACGGACACGGAGGGACGAGCAGTACTTC.

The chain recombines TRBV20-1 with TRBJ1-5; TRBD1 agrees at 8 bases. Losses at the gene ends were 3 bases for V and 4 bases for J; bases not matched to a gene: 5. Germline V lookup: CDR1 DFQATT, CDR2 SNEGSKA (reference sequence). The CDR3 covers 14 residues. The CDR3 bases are TGCAGTGCTAGGCATGACAGGGGAAATCAGCCCCAGCATTTT. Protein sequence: CSARHDRGNQPQHF.

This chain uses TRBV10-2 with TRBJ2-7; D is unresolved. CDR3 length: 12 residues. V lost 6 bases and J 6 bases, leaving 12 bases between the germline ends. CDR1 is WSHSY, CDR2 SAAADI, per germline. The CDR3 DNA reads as TGCGCCAGCAGCGAACTACGGTCCGAGCAGTACTTC. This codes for CASSELRSEQYF.

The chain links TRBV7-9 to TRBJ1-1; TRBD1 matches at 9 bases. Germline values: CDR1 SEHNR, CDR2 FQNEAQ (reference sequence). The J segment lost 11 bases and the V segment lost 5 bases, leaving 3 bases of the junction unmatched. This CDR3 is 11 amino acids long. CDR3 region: CASSAGQGAFF. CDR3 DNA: TGTGCCAGCAGCGCCGGACAGGGGGCTTTCTTT.

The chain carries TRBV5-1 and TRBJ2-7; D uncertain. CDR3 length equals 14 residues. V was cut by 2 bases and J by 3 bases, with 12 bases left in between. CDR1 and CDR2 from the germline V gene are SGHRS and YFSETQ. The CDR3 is CASSFPARSYEQYF. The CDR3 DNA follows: TGCGCCAGCAGCTTCCCGGCTAGAAGCTACGAGCAGTACTTC. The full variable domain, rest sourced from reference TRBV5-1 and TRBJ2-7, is KAGVTQTPRYLIKTRGQQVTLSCSPISGHRSVSWYQQTPGQGLQFLFEYFSETQRNKGNFPGRFSGRQFSNSRSEMNVSTLELGDSALYLCASSFPARSYEQYFGPGTRLTVT.

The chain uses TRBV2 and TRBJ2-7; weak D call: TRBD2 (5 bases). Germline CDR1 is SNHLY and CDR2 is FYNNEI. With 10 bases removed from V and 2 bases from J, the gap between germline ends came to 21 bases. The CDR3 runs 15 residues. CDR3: CAINYGPRGTYEQYF. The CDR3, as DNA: TGTGCCATCAACTACGGACCTCGGGGTACCTACGAGCAGTACTTC.

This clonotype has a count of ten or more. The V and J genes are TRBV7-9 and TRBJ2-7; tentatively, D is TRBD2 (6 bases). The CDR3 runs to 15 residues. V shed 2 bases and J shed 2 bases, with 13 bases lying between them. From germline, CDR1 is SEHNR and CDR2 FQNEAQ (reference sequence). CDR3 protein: CASSLKGGVTYEQYF. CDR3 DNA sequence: TGTGCCAGCAGCTTAAAGGGCGGGGTGACCTACGAGCAGTACTTC.

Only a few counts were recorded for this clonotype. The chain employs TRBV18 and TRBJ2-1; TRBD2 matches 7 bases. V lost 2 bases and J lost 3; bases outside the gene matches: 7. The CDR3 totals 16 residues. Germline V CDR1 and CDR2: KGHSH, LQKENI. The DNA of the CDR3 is TGTGCCAGCTCACCAATTGGTGGGGGGGACTACAATGAGCAGTTCTTC. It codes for CASSPIGGGDYNEQFF. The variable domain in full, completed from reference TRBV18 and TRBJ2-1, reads NAGVMQNPRHLVRRRGQEARLRCSPMKGHSHVYWYRQLPEEGLKFMVYLQKENIIDESGMPKERFSAEFPKEGPSILRIQQVVRGDSAAYFCASSPIGGGDYNEQFFGPGTRLTVL.

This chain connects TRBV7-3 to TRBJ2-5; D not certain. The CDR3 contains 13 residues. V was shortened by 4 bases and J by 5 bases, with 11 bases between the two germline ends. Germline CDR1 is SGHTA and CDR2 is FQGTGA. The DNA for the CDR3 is TGTGCCAGCAGCTACGGGCAGATGGAGACCCAGTACTTC. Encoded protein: CASSYGQMETQYF. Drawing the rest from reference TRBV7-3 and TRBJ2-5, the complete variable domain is GAGVSQTPSNKVTEKGKYVELRCDPISGHTALYWYRQSLGQGPEFLIYFQGTGAADDSGLPNDRFFAVRPEGSVSTLKIQRTERGDSAVYLCASSYGQMETQYFGPGTRLLVL.

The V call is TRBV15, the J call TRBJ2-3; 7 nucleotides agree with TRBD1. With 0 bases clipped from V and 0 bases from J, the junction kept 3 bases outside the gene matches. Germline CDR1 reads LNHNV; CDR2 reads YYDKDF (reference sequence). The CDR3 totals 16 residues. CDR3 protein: CATSRDVGQSTDTQYF. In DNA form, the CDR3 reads TGTGCCACCAGCAGAGATGTGGGACAGAGCACAGATACGCAGTATTTT. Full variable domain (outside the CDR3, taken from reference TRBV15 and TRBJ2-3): DAMVIQNPRYQVTQFGKPVTLSCSQTLNHNVMYWYQQKSSQAPKLLFHYYDKDFNNEADTPDNFQSRRPNTSFCFLDIRSPGLGDTAMYLCATSRDVGQSTDTQYFGPGTRLTVL.

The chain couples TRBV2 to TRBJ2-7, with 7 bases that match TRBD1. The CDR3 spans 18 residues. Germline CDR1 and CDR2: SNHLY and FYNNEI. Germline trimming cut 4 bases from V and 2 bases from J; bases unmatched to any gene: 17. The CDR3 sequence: CASSVMGTEDPTAYEQYF. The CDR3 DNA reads TGTGCCAGCAGTGTGATGGGGACAGAAGACCCTACCGCCTACGAGCAGTACTTC.

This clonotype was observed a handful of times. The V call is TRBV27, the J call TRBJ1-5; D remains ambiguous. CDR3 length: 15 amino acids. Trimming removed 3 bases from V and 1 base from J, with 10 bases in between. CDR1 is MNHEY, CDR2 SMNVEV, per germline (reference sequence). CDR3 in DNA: TGTGCCAGCAGTTTGGGGAGCTGGAGCAATCAGCCCCAGCATTTT. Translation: CASSLGSWSNQPQHF.

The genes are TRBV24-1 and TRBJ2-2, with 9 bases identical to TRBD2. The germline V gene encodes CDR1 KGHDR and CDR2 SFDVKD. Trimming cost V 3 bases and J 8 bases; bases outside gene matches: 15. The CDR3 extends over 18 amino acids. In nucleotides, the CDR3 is TGTGCCACCAGTGATGGGAGGCGGGGGAGACTAGCGGATGGGGAGCTGTTTTTT. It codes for CATSDGRRGRLADGELFF.

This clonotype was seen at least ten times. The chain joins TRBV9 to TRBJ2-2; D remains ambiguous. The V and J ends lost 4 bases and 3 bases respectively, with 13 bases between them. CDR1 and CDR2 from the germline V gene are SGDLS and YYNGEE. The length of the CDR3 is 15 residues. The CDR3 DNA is TGTGCCAGCAGCCCCTTGGCACAGTACACCGGGGAGCTGTTTTTT. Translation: CASSPLAQYTGELFF. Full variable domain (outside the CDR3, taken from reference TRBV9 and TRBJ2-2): DSGVTQTPKHLITATGQRVTLRCSPRSGDLSVYWYQQSLDQGLQFLIQYYNGEERAKGNILERFSAQQFPDLHSELNLSSLELGDSALYFCASSPLAQYTGELFFGEGSRLTVL.

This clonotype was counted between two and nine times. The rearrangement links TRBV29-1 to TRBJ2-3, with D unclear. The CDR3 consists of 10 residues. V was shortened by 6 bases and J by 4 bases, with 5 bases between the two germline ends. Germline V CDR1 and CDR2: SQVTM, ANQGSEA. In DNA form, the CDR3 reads TGCAGCGTCACAGCAGATACGCAGTATTTT. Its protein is CSVTADTQYF.